One and the same sample provided the 21 T cell receptor beta chains below, sequenced in a study of blood T cell repertoires in COVID-19. Profiled with immunoSEQ multiplex PCR; TCRdb holds only in-frame clones, not every one. The table records over 85,000 clones, about 90% of them present only once. Input material: peripheral blood. These receptors were obtained from a man between 45 and 60 years old with active COVID-19.

The rearrangement links TRBV6-2 or TRBV6-3 to TRBJ2-1; a possible D gene is TRBD2 (5 bases). V shed 2 bases and J shed 9 bases, with 17 bases lying between them. This CDR3 comprises 15 residues. The germline V gene has CDR1 MNHEY and CDR2 SVGEGT. The CDR3 nucleotides are TGTGCCAGCAGTTACCTGGCGGGCCTCAGAGGTGAGCAGTTCTTC. Its protein product is CASSYLAGLRGEQFF.

The V gene is TRBV5-1, the J gene TRBJ2-5, with 9 nucleotides matching TRBD1. V dropped 0 bases and J dropped 2; count of bases not matched to a gene: 14. This CDR3 region has 19 residues. Germline assignment: CDR1 SGHRS and CDR2 YFSETQ. CDR3 in amino acids: CASSLVALLGTGRQETQYF. The CDR3 nucleotides read TGCGCCAGCAGCTTGGTGGCTCTCTTGGGGACAGGGCGGCAAGAGACCCAGTACTTC.

This rearrangement joins TRBV5-1 to TRBJ2-5; tentatively, D is TRBD2 (5 bases). V gave up 6 bases and J gave up 2 bases, with 14 bases separating them. CDR1 and CDR2 from the germline V gene are SGHRS and YFSETQ. The CDR3 runs 14 residues. The CDR3 region is CASTPRGFQETQYF. The CDR3 bases are TGCGCCAGCACCCCTCGAGGGTTTCAAGAGACCCAGTACTTC. Combining the CDR3 with reference TRBV5-1 and TRBJ2-5 gives the whole variable domain KAGVTQTPRYLIKTRGQQVTLSCSPISGHRSVSWYQQTPGQGLQFLFEYFSETQRNKGNFPGRFSGRQFSNSRSEMNVSTLELGDSALYLCASTPRGFQETQYFGPGTRLLVL.

The chain combines TRBV2 with TRBJ1-6; 7 bases are shared with TRBD1. J lost 10 bases, V lost 5 bases, and 8 bases had no gene match. Germline lookup yields CDR1 SNHLY and CDR2 FYNNEI. CDR3 length equals 14 residues. CDR3 DNA: TGTGCCAGCAGTCGGGACAGAGAAGGGTCACCCCTCCACTTT. It codes for CASSRDREGSPLHF.

This clone has only one observation. V gene TRBV10-2 combines with J gene TRBJ2-1, with TRBD2 identical over 10 bases. CDR3 length: 18 residues. V shed 8 bases, J shed 0 bases, and the junction held 13 bases outside the gene matches. CDR1 WSHSY and CDR2 SAAADI come from the germline V gene. Written as DNA, the CDR3 is TGCGCCAGCCGGCAGCTAGCGGGGGTTCAACGCTCCTACAATGAGCAGTTCTTC. Its translation: CASRQLAGVQRSYNEQFF.

The chain is built from TRBV6-6 and TRBJ2-1; possible D gene TRBD2, 6 bases. Deletions cut 3 bases from V and 6 bases from J, with 12 bases between. Germline lookup yields CDR1 MNHNY and CDR2 SVGAGI (reference sequence). The CDR3 loop spans 14 amino acids. As DNA, the CDR3 is TGTGCCAGCAGTTATGGTGGGAGGATCAATGAGCAGTTCTTC. It codes for CASSYGGRINEQFF.

This clone was picked up a small number of times. The chain recombines TRBV11-2 with TRBJ2-7; D call uncertain. V dropped 6 bases and J dropped 3 bases, with 15 bases sitting between them. The CDR3 runs to 14 residues. Germline CDR1 SGHAT, CDR2 FQNNGV. The CDR3 DNA reads TGTGCCAGCAGTCCACTGCGCGGTAGCTACGAGCAGTACTTC. Protein product: CASSPLRGSYEQYF.

V is TRBV6-5 and J is TRBJ2-1; weak D call: TRBD1 (5 bases). This CDR3 comprises 15 residues. The V and J ends lost 5 bases and 8 bases respectively, with 19 bases between them. CDR1 MNHEY and CDR2 SVGAGI come from the germline V gene. The CDR3 nucleotides are TGTGCCAGCAGTCCCCGGAAGGGGTTTGGGGATGAGCAGTTCTTC. The encoded protein is CASSPRKGFGDEQFF.

The rearrangement uses TRBV4-1 and TRBJ2-2, with D uncertain. The CDR3 has 16 amino acids. Germline V gives CDR1 MGHRA, CDR2 YSYEKL. Deletions cut 3 bases from V and 0 bases from J, with 11 bases between. CDR3 protein: CASSQLSITNTGELFF. CDR3 nucleotide sequence: TGCGCCAGCAGCCAGCTGAGTATAACGAACACCGGGGAGCTGTTTTTT.

The V call is TRBV5-8, the J call TRBJ1-6; 10 bases align to TRBD1. The CDR3 covers 14 residues. The germline gives CDR1 SGHTS, CDR2 YDEGEE. Trimming cost V 5 bases and J 11 bases; bases outside gene matches: 7. CDR3 sequence: CASRKDRGFAPLHF. In DNA, the CDR3 is TGTGCCAGCAGAAAGGACAGGGGGTTTGCACCCCTCCACTTT.

The genes are TRBV25-1 and TRBJ2-1, with 12 positions matching TRBD1. With 5 bases clipped from V and 8 bases from J, the junction kept 13 bases outside the gene matches. The CDR3 runs 17 residues. CDR1 is MGHDK and CDR2 is SYGVNS in the germline V gene. CDR3 DNA: TGTGCCAGCAGTTTCATGCCGGGACAGGGGGCATACGATGAGCAGTTCTTC. Amino acids: CASSFMPGQGAYDEQFF.

The chain uses TRBV13 and TRBJ1-4, with D perhaps TRBD1 (6 bases). The CDR3 runs to 13 residues. The V end was cut by 5 bases, the J end by 4 bases, with 8 bases between. Germline CDR1 PRHDT, CDR2 FYEKMQ (reference sequence). The CDR3 region has the DNA TGTGCCAGCAGCGGACAGAATAATGAAAAACTGTTTTTT. Translated, it gives CASSGQNNEKLFF. The variable domain in full, completed from reference TRBV13 and TRBJ1-4, reads AAGVIQSPRHLIKEKRETATLKCYPIPRHDTVYWYQQGPGQDPQFLISFYEKMQSDKGSIPDRFSAQQFSDYHSELNMSSLELGDSALYFCASSGQNNEKLFFGSGTQLSVL.

The rearrangement links TRBV9 to TRBJ2-1; D is possibly TRBD2 (7 bases). This CDR3 has 13 amino acids. V lost 2 bases and J 6 bases, leaving 9 bases between the germline ends. Germline V gene lookup returns CDR1 SGDLS and CDR2 YYNGEE. Written as DNA, the CDR3 is TGTGCCAGCAGCGTGGGAGGGGGCAATGAGCAGTTCTTC. This gives the protein CASSVGGGNEQFF.

With respect to this clone: Other nucleotide sequences in the sample specify the same CDR3. The chain recombines TRBV30 with TRBJ2-3; the D gene is possibly TRBD2 (7 bases). The CDR3 is made up of 13 amino acids. V lost 1 base, J lost 4 bases, and 9 bases lay in between. The germline V gene has CDR1 GTSNPN and CDR2 SVGIG (reference sequence). The CDR3 loop reads CAWSAGGPDTQYF. CDR3 bases: TGTGCCTGGAGTGCCGGGGGGCCAGATACGCAGTATTTT. Looking up the rest from reference TRBV30 and TRBJ2-3 gives the full variable domain: SQTIHQWPATLVQPVGSPLSLECTVEGTSNPNLYWYRQAAGRGLQLLFYSVGIGQISSEVPQNLSASRPQDRQFILSSKKLLLSDSGFYLCAWSAGGPDTQYFGPGTRLTVL.

The rearrangement joins TRBV7-2 to TRBJ1-5; no reliable D call. The CDR3 runs to 14 residues. Looked up from germline, CDR1 is SGHTA and CDR2 is FQGNSA. V was cut by 5 bases and J by 2 bases, with 10 bases left in between. For the CDR3, the DNA is TGTGCCAGCAGCGCCGTAACGGGCAATCAGCCCCAGCATTTT. Its protein product is CASSAVTGNQPQHF.

This clone has just a few counts. This chain joins TRBV7-8 and TRBJ1-1; 7 bases agree with TRBD1. Germline values: CDR1 SGHVS, CDR2 FQNEAQ. The CDR3 length is 13 residues. V lost 5 bases, J lost 5 bases, and 5 bases stayed unmatched. The CDR3 sequence: CASSIYRGTEAFF. The CDR3 DNA reads as TGTGCCAGCAGCATTTACAGGGGTACTGAAGCTTTCTTT.

The chain is built from TRBV10-3 and TRBJ1-2; no clear D gene. Between the trimmed V and J ends, which lost 4 bases and 6 bases, there was a span of 6 bases. CDR1 and CDR2 (germline): ENHRY, SYGVKD. The CDR3 has 11 amino acids. This CDR3 reads CAISVGDGYTF. As DNA, the CDR3 is TGTGCCATCAGTGTCGGAGATGGCTACACCTTC.

The rearrangement links TRBV18 to TRBJ2-7, with D perhaps TRBD2 (5 bases). The V gene lost 6 bases and the J gene lost 6 bases, with 24 bases spanning the gap. The CDR3 loop spans 16 amino acids. From germline, CDR1 is KGHSH and CDR2 LQKENI. The DNA of the CDR3 is TGTGCCAGCTCGTCTCCGAGGGAAGTAATACTCGGCGAGCAGTACTTC. Translation: CASSSPREVILGEQYF.

This clone was detected only once. This chain links TRBV5-1 with TRBJ2-1; D unclear. The CDR3 loop spans 13 amino acids. CDR1 and CDR2 (germline): SGHRS, YFSETQ. Between the trimmed V and J ends, which lost 0 bases and 7 bases, there was a span of 8 bases. Here the CDR3 DNA reads TGCGCCAGCAGCTTGGGAGTGTGGAATGAGCAGTTCTTC. This encodes CASSLGVWNEQFF.

The chain carries TRBV15 and TRBJ2-5; tentatively, D is TRBD2 (6 bases). The germline CDR1 and CDR2 sequences are LNHNV and YYDKDF (reference sequence). V lost 1 base and J lost 3, with 9 bases in between. The CDR3 has 14 residues. The CDR3 DNA reads as TGTGCCACCAGCAGAGTCGGCGGGGAAGAGACCCAGTACTTC. Translating gives CATSRVGGEETQYF.

The table lists this clone with a count of one. The rearrangement joins TRBV5-4 to TRBJ2-2; 11 bases are a match to TRBD2. This CDR3 spans 17 amino acids. The V and J ends lost 2 bases and 7 bases, in that order; junction bases with no gene match: 10. Germline-derived CDR1 and CDR2 are SGHNT and YYREEE (reference sequence). In nucleotides, the CDR3 is TGTGCCAGCAGCTTTTTCCTAGCGGGGGGCCGGAGCGGGGAGCTGTTTTTT. It encodes CASSFFLAGGRSGELFF.